The T cell receptor beta chain under discussion was sequenced for a study of shared clonotypes between healthy human individuals. Study outcomes and limitations: Clonotype sharing among donors likely depends on sequencing depth.

Comment on this clone: The antigen is not known.

Germline-derived CDR1 and CDR2 are MNHNY and SVGAGI (reference sequence). J gave up 4 bases and V 8 bases, and 8 bases lay outside the gene matches. The CDR3 runs 13 residues. In the authors' methods: In the immunoSEQ data, sequences were junction-only and lacked quality scores, so filtering differed. Clones were sequenced by immunoSEQ multiplex PCR, and TCRdb holds only the in-frame ones, with some missing. V and J calls and clone size follow that table, whereas D and trimming were derived from the DNA. The sample yields roughly 2.2 million clones, about 92% seen once. The gene calls are TRBV6-6 and TRBJ2-7; 7 bases match TRBD2. The sample was naive CD4+ T cells from PBMCs. Subset given: CD45RA+ positively selected. The origin of this receptor is a man aged 18 to 35 in good health. Some clones in this sample may be carry-over from other donors' samples. The CDR3 nucleotides are TGTGCCAGCGGAGACGGGAGGAGGTACGAGCAGTACTTC. It translates to CASGDGRRYEQYF.